Listed below are T cell receptor beta chains from one sample, sequenced in a study of T-cell memory formation after mild COVID-19. TCRdb reprocessed the 5' RACE reads via MiXCR and lists one record per CDR3 protein. Of 150,000 or so distinct CDR3 sequences listed, around a tenth are singletons. Sequencing was done on a sample of PBMCs or a T cell subset sorted from them (not recorded which). The receptors here all came from a man between 18 and 35 years old who had mild COVID-19 (a few samples of this study predate the infection). Cell type and time point are not known. Both conserved end residues are part of each CDR3. The D gene is left open where the match is weak. Rows give clone size only sometimes, using once, few, many, or a class for an expanded clone.

d_gene: .; abundance: .; j_gene: TRBJ2-7; v_gene: TRBV20-1; CDR3aa: CSAPVAGATDEQYF; CDR3nt: TGCAGTGCTCCGGTTGCGGGGGCGACCGACGAGCAGTACTTC
d_gene: TRBD1; abundance: .; j_gene: TRBJ2-3; v_gene: TRBV6-5; CDR3aa: CASSLTGPRTDTQYF; CDR3nt: TGTGCCAGCAGTCTGACAGGGCCGCGCACAGATACGCAGTATTTT
d_gene: .; abundance: .; j_gene: TRBJ1-6; v_gene: TRBV7-9; CDR3aa: CASSLGRANSPLHF; CDR3nt: TGTGCCAGCAGCCTGGGCAGGGCCAATTCACCCCTCCACTTT
d_gene: TRBD1; abundance: few; j_gene: TRBJ2-3; v_gene: TRBV2; CDR3aa: CASKTNYPGQGSDTQYF; CDR3nt: TGTGCCAGCAAAACAAACTACCCGGGACAGGGTTCCGATACGCAGTATTTT
d_gene: TRBD2; abundance: .; j_gene: TRBJ2-1; v_gene: TRBV18; CDR3aa: CASSLSGGHDNEQFF; CDR3nt: TGTGCCAGCTCGCTTAGCGGGGGCCACGACAATGAGCAGTTCTTC
d_gene: .; abundance: .; j_gene: TRBJ1-3; v_gene: TRBV11-2; CDR3aa: CASSPQVGAGNTIYF; CDR3nt: TGTGCCAGCAGCCCACAGGTGGGGGCTGGAAACACCATATATTTT
d_gene: .; abundance: few; j_gene: TRBJ2-5; v_gene: TRBV29-1; CDR3aa: CSATGWAQETQYF; CDR3nt: TGCAGCGCCACAGGGTGGGCACAAGAGACCCAGTACTTC
d_gene: TRBD1; abundance: .; j_gene: TRBJ1-5; v_gene: TRBV5-5; CDR3aa: CASSLAQGDHKPQHF; CDR3nt: TGTGCCAGCAGCTTGGCACAGGGGGATCATAAGCCCCAGCATTTT
d_gene: .; abundance: few; j_gene: TRBJ2-3; v_gene: TRBV20-1; CDR3aa: CSARDSPTDTQYF; CDR3nt: TGCAGTGCTAGGGATTCACCCACAGATACGCAGTATTTT
d_gene: TRBD1; abundance: .; j_gene: TRBJ1-2; v_gene: TRBV5-4; CDR3aa: CASSQGTGNYGYTF; CDR3nt: TGTGCCAGCAGCCAGGGGACAGGGAACTATGGCTACACCTTC
d_gene: .; abundance: many; j_gene: TRBJ2-1; v_gene: TRBV24-1; CDR3aa: CATTAGGRPYNEQFF; CDR3nt: TGTGCCACCACGGCAGGGGGGCGGCCCTACAATGAGCAGTTCTTC
d_gene: .; abundance: .; j_gene: TRBJ1-1; v_gene: TRBV10-3; CDR3aa: CAISEQLGGTEAFF; CDR3nt: TGTGCCATCAGTGAACAATTGGGAGGGACTGAAGCTTTCTTT
d_gene: TRBD1; abundance: .; j_gene: TRBJ1-1; v_gene: TRBV20-1; CDR3aa: CSAWPTTGGPGTEAFF; CDR3nt: TGCAGTGCTTGGCCGACGACAGGGGGCCCGGGCACTGAAGCTTTCTTT
d_gene: TRBD2; abundance: few; j_gene: TRBJ2-5; v_gene: TRBV19; CDR3aa: CASSARLAGEETQYF; CDR3nt: TGTGCCAGTAGTGCCCGACTAGCGGGGGAAGAGACCCAGTACTTC
d_gene: .; abundance: many; j_gene: TRBJ2-3; v_gene: TRBV5-1; CDR3aa: CASSYPGPDTQYF; CDR3nt: TGCGCCAGCAGCTATCCGGGCCCCGATACGCAGTATTTT
d_gene: TRBD2; abundance: .; j_gene: TRBJ2-3; v_gene: TRBV25-1; CDR3aa: CASSEFRAGGTDTQYF; CDR3nt: TGTGCCAGCAGTGAATTTCGAGCGGGGGGGACAGATACGCAGTATTTT
d_gene: .; abundance: .; j_gene: TRBJ1-5; v_gene: TRBV5-6; CDR3aa: CASSLTAGGPQHF; CDR3nt: TGTGCCAGCAGCTTGACTGCCGGAGGGCCCCAGCATTTT
d_gene: .; abundance: few; j_gene: TRBJ2-2; v_gene: TRBV12-3/TRBV12-4; CDR3aa: CASSPSGGEHRGAVFF; CDR3nt: .
d_gene: .; abundance: .; j_gene: TRBJ2-3; v_gene: TRBV20-1; CDR3aa: CSAPNAGTSTDTQYF; CDR3nt: TGCAGTGCCCCGAACGCGGGGACCAGCACAGATACGCAGTATTTT
d_gene: .; abundance: .; j_gene: TRBJ2-3; v_gene: TRBV29-1; CDR3aa: CSVIKGITDTQYF; CDR3nt: TGCAGCGTAATAAAGGGGATCACAGATACGCAGTATTTT
d_gene: .; abundance: .; j_gene: TRBJ1-2; v_gene: TRBV12-3/TRBV12-4; CDR3aa: CASSLTVSYGYTF; CDR3nt: TGTGCCAGCAGTTTAACGGTGTCCTATGGCTACACCTTC
d_gene: .; abundance: many; j_gene: TRBJ2-3; v_gene: TRBV20-1; CDR3aa: CSAPGTDTQYF; CDR3nt: TGCAGCGCTCCAGGCACAGATACGCAGTATTTT
d_gene: .; abundance: .; j_gene: TRBJ2-4; v_gene: TRBV20-1; CDR3aa: CSANPGLAKNIQYF; CDR3nt: TGCAGTGCTAATCCAGGCTTAGCCAAAAACATTCAGTACTTC
d_gene: TRBD1; abundance: .; j_gene: TRBJ2-2; v_gene: TRBV2; CDR3aa: CASRTDRDTGELFF; CDR3nt: TGTGCCAGCAGGACGGACAGGGACACCGGGGAGCTGTTTTTT
d_gene: .; abundance: .; j_gene: TRBJ2-2; v_gene: TRBV10-3; CDR3aa: CAIRRGLQTGELFF; CDR3nt: TGTGCCATCAGGAGGGGCCTACAAACCGGGGAGCTGTTTTTT
d_gene: .; abundance: many; j_gene: TRBJ2-3; v_gene: TRBV4-3; CDR3aa: CASSQDLGLATQYF; CDR3nt: TGCGCCAGCAGCCAAGATCTGGGCCTAGCGACGCAGTATTTT
d_gene: .; abundance: many; j_gene: TRBJ1-2; v_gene: TRBV4-3; CDR3aa: CASSQGWGGRGYTF; CDR3nt: TGCGCCAGCAGCCAAGGGTGGGGTGGGCGCGGCTACACCTTC
d_gene: .; abundance: .; j_gene: TRBJ2-5; v_gene: TRBV20-1; CDR3aa: CSANRGQSQETQYF; CDR3nt: TGCAGTGCTAACCGAGGACAGAGCCAAGAGACCCAGTACTTC
d_gene: TRBD1; abundance: few; j_gene: TRBJ1-1; v_gene: TRBV29-1; CDR3aa: CSERDRDSEAFF; CDR3nt: TGCAGCGAGCGAGACAGGGACTCTGAAGCTTTCTTT
d_gene: TRBD2; abundance: few; j_gene: TRBJ2-5; v_gene: TRBV6-5; CDR3aa: CASSPGLAHRTQYF; CDR3nt: TGTGCCAGCAGCCCGGGACTAGCCCACCGGACCCAGTACTTC
d_gene: .; abundance: few; j_gene: TRBJ2-7; v_gene: TRBV9; CDR3aa: CASSPSWGEQYF; CDR3nt: TGTGCCAGCAGCCCGAGTTGGGGCGAGCAGTACTTC
d_gene: .; abundance: .; j_gene: TRBJ2-2; v_gene: TRBV5-3; CDR3aa: CARSLGVGSNTGELFF; CDR3nt: TGTGCCAGAAGCTTGGGTGTAGGGTCGAACACCGGGGAGCTGTTTTTT
d_gene: TRBD1; abundance: many; j_gene: TRBJ1-2; v_gene: TRBV7-2; CDR3aa: CASSPEGAYGYTF; CDR3nt: TGTGCCAGCAGCCCTGAGGGGGCGTATGGCTACACCTTC
d_gene: .; abundance: few; j_gene: TRBJ2-5; v_gene: TRBV5-1; CDR3aa: CASSLAGGVSQETQYF; CDR3nt: TGCGCCAGCAGCTTGGCCGGGGGTGTTTCCCAAGAGACCCAGTACTTC
d_gene: .; abundance: few; j_gene: TRBJ2-7; v_gene: TRBV5-1; CDR3aa: CARTFYEQYF; CDR3nt: TGCGCCCGCACCTTCTACGAGCAGTACTTC
d_gene: TRBD1; abundance: many; j_gene: TRBJ2-1; v_gene: TRBV2; CDR3aa: CASKVGQGAYNEQFF; CDR3nt: TGTGCCAGCAAGGTCGGACAGGGAGCCTACAATGAGCAGTTCTTC
d_gene: .; abundance: many; j_gene: TRBJ2-7; v_gene: TRBV5-1; CDR3aa: CASSSYYGGDEQYF; CDR3nt: TGCGCCAGCAGCTCCTACTACGGGGGCGACGAGCAGTACTTC
d_gene: .; abundance: .; j_gene: TRBJ1-5; v_gene: TRBV9; CDR3aa: CASSVEPGPSNQPQHF; CDR3nt: TGTGCCAGCAGCGTAGAGCCGGGGCCGAGCAATCAGCCCCAGCATTTT
d_gene: TRBD2; abundance: few; j_gene: TRBJ2-3; v_gene: TRBV12-3/TRBV12-4; CDR3aa: CASRGLGTSTDTQYF; CDR3nt: TGTGCCAGCAGGGGACTAGGAACTAGCACAGATACGCAGTATTTT
d_gene: .; abundance: .; j_gene: TRBJ2-1; v_gene: TRBV6-2/TRBV6-3; CDR3aa: CASSQAGALNEQFF; CDR3nt: TGTGCCAGCAGTCAAGCCGGGGCACTCAATGAGCAGTTCTTC
d_gene: .; abundance: .; j_gene: TRBJ2-5; v_gene: TRBV7-9; CDR3aa: CASSLGPSGLQETQYF; CDR3nt: TGTGCCAGCAGCTTAGGTCCGAGCGGACTCCAAGAGACCCAGTACTTC
d_gene: .; abundance: .; j_gene: TRBJ1-2; v_gene: TRBV12-3/TRBV12-4; CDR3aa: CASSFGLVAGYTF; CDR3nt: TGTGCCAGCAGTTTTGGGTTGGTGGCGGGCTACACCTTC
d_gene: TRBD2; abundance: many; j_gene: TRBJ2-3; v_gene: TRBV12-3/TRBV12-4; CDR3aa: CASISGGSTDTQYF; CDR3nt: TGTGCCAGCATCAGCGGGGGGAGCACAGATACGCAGTATTTT
d_gene: TRBD1; abundance: .; j_gene: TRBJ2-5; v_gene: TRBV23-1; CDR3aa: CASSYGQAFQETQYF; CDR3nt: TGCGCCAGCAGTTACGGACAGGCGTTCCAAGAGACCCAGTACTTC
d_gene: .; abundance: many; j_gene: TRBJ2-3; v_gene: TRBV29-1; CDR3aa: CSVGRQDTQYF; CDR3nt: TGCAGCGTTGGCCGCCAAGATACGCAGTATTTT
d_gene: TRBD2; abundance: .; j_gene: TRBJ2-7; v_gene: TRBV5-1; CDR3aa: CASKLTGGASLHEQYF; CDR3nt: TGCGCCAGCAAGCTGACCGGGGGGGCGTCCCTCCACGAGCAGTACTTC
d_gene: .; abundance: many; j_gene: TRBJ2-7; v_gene: TRBV5-1; CDR3aa: CASSLGSPGWSHEQYF; CDR3nt: TGCGCCAGCAGCTTGGGGTCTCCGGGTTGGTCCCACGAGCAGTACTTC
d_gene: TRBD1; abundance: .; j_gene: TRBJ1-2; v_gene: TRBV20-1; CDR3aa: CSAKAQTGWGYGYTF; CDR3nt: TGCAGTGCTAAGGCACAGACAGGGTGGGGCTATGGCTACACCTTC
d_gene: .; abundance: many; j_gene: TRBJ2-5; v_gene: TRBV4-1; CDR3aa: CASSGDGFSAPETQYF; CDR3nt: TGCGCCAGCAGTGGAGACGGGTTCTCTGCGCCCGAGACCCAGTACTTC